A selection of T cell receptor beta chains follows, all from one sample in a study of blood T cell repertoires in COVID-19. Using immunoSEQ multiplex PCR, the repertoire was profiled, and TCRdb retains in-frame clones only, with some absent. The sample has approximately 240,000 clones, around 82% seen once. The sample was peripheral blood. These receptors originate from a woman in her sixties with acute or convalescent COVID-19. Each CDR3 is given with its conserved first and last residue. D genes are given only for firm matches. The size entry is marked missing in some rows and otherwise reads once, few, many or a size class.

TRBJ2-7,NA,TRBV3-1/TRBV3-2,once,CASSRTGNEQYF,TGTGCCAGCAGCCGCACAGGAAACGAGCAGTACTTC
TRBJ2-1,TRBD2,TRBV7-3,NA,CASSRSSGGEQFF,TGTGCCAGCAGCCGTTCTAGCGGGGGGGAGCAGTTCTTC
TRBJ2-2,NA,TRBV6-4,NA,CASSASGGTGELFF,TGTGCCAGCAGTGCATCCGGGGGAACCGGGGAGCTGTTTTTT
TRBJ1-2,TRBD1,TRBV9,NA,CASSAGTGRSNYGYTF,TGTGCCAGCAGCGCCGGGACAGGGAGATCCAACTATGGCTACACCTTC
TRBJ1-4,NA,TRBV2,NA,CASSLTGSGWELFF,TGTGCCAGCAGCCTCACAGGGTCTGGATGGGAACTGTTTTTT
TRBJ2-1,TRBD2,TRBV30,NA,CAWSSSYLAGAAWGNEQFF,TGTGCCTGGAGTTCCTCCTATCTAGCGGGGGCGGCCTGGGGCAATGAGCAGTTCTTC
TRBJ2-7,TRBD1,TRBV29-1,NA,CSVEGDRSYEQYF,TGCAGCGTTGAGGGGGACAGGAGCTACGAGCAGTACTTC
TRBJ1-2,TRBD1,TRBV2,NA,CASRQMAGGTGYTF,TGTGCCAGCAGACAAATGGCAGGGGGTACTGGCTACACCTTC
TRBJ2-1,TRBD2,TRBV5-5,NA,CASSLTLAGGANEQFF,TGTGCCAGCAGCTTGACTCTAGCGGGGGGGGCAAATGAGCAGTTCTTC
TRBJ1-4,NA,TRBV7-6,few,CASSLGLSSNEKLFF,TGTGCCAGCAGCTTAGGACTGAGCTCTAATGAAAAACTGTTTTTT
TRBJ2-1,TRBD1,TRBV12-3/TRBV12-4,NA,CASSPRGREQFF,TGTGCCAGCAGCCCCAGGGGGAGAGAGCAGTTCTTC
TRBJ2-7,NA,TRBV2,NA,CASSEGRQGSKYF,TGTGCCAGCAGTGAGGGGAGGCAGGGAAGCAAGTACTTC
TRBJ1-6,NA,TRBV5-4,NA,CASSFPGTEGYNSPLHF,TGTGCCAGCAGCTTTCCCGGAACGGAGGGATATAATTCACCCCTCCACTTT
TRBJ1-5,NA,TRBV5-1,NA,CASSSEGNQPQHF,TGCGCCAGCAGCTCAGAAGGCAATCAGCCCCAGCATTTT
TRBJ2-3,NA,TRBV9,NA,CASSVGVLAADTQYF,TGTGCCAGCAGCGTAGGGGTGCTAGCCGCAGATACGCAGTATTTT
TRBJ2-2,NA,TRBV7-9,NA,CASSLRDNGELFF,TGTGCCAGCAGCTTACGCGATAACGGGGAGCTGTTTTTT
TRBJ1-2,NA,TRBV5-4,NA,CASSPPGDGFQGYTF,TGTGCCAGCAGCCCCCCAGGGGATGGGTTTCAAGGCTACACCTTC
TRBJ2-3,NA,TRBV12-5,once,CASANGLSPTDTQYF,TGTGCTAGTGCCAATGGGCTCTCCCCCACAGATACGCAGTATTTT
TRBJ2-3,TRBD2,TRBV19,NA,CASSTRRGGSTDTQYF,TGTGCCAGTAGTACCCGCCGCGGGGGATCCACAGATACGCAGTATTTT
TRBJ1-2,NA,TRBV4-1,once,CASSPGVGGQGTLGYTF,TGCGCCAGCAGCCCCGGAGTCGGGGGGCAGGGAACCCTTGGCTACACCTTC
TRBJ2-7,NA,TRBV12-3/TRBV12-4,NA,CASRDSRGYEQYF,TGTGCCAGCAGGGACAGCAGGGGATACGAGCAGTACTTC
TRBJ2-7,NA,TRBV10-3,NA,CATRGGNKQYF,TGTGCCACGAGGGGGGGCAATAAGCAGTACTTC
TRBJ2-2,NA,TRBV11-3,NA,CASSYRAGNGELFF,TGTGCCAGCAGTTACAGGGCCGGTAACGGGGAGCTGTTTTTT
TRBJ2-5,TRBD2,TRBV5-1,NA,CASSLRGGGQETQYF,TGCGCCAGCAGCTTGCGGGGCGGGGGCCAAGAGACCCAGTACTTC
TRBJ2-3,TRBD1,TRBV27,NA,CASRQGQRLVDTQYF,TGTGCCAGCAGGCAGGGACAGAGGCTTGTTGATACGCAGTATTTT
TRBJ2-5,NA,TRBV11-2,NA,CASSSSPPETQYF,TGTGCCAGCAGCTCGAGTCCTCCGGAGACCCAGTACTTC
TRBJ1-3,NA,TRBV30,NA,CAWKGQSTNTIYF,TGTGCCTGGAAAGGACAGTCTACAAACACCATATATTTT
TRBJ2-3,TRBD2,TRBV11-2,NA,CASSFLRLAGGTDTQYF,TGTGCCAGCAGCTTTTTGAGACTAGCGGGGGGGACAGATACGCAGTATTTT
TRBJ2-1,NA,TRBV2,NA,CASSSRLESYNEQFF,TGTGCCAGCAGTTCTAGACTAGAGTCCTACAATGAGCAGTTCTTC
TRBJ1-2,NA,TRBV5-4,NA,CASSLDREQYGYTF,TGTGCCAGCAGCTTGGACAGGGAGCAATATGGCTACACCTTC
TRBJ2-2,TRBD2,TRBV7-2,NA,CASSFSGGNTGELFF,TGTGCCAGCAGCTTTAGCGGGGGGAACACCGGGGAGCTGTTTTTT
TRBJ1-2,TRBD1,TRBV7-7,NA,CASSRHRGTDGYTF,TGTGCCAGCAGCCGGCACAGGGGCACAGACGGCTACACCTTC
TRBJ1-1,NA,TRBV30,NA,CAWTVVRSGTEAFF,TGTGCCTGGACTGTCGTTAGATCCGGGACAGAAGCTTTCTTT
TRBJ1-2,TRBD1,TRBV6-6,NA,CASSLETGPGYYGYTF,TGTGCCAGCAGTCTAGAGACAGGGCCAGGTTACTATGGCTACACCTTC
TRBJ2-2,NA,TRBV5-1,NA,CASSFRLYTGELFF,TGCGCCAGCAGCTTCCGACTGTACACCGGGGAGCTGTTTTTT
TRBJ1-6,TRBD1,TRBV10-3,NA,CAITPGGNSPLHF,TGTGCCATCACCCCAGGGGGGAACTCACCCCTCCACTTT
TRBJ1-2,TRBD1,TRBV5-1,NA,CASSLRTGGGYTF,TGCGCCAGCAGCTTGAGGACAGGGGGTGGCTACACCTTC
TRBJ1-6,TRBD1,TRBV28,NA,CASSLAGQGFNSPLHF,TGTGCCAGCAGTTTAGCGGGACAGGGATTTAATTCACCCCTCCACTTT
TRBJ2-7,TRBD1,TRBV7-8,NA,CASSLVGTGEAYEQYF,TGTGCCAGCAGCTTAGTTGGTACAGGGGAAGCCTACGAGCAGTACTTC
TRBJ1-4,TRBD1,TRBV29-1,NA,CSVSRGRGNEKLFF,TGCAGCGTATCCAGGGGGCGTGGGAATGAAAAACTGTTTTTT
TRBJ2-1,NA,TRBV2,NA,CASSGTAAYNEQFF,TGTGCCAGCAGTGGGACAGCGGCGTACAATGAGCAGTTCTTC
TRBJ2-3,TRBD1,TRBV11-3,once,CASSLGTGGATDTQYF,TGTGCCAGCAGCTTGGGGACAGGGGGGGCCACAGATACGCAGTATTTT
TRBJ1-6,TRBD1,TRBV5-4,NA,CASSSGQDNSPLHF,TGTGCCAGCAGCTCGGGACAGGATAATTCACCCCTCCACTTT
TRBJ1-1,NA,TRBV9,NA,CASSVGTRGTEAFF,TGTGCCAGCAGCGTCGGTACCAGGGGCACTGAAGCTTTCTTT
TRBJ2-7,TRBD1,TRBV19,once,CASNDRVGYEQYF,TGTGCCAGCAATGACAGGGTTGGCTACGAGCAGTACTTC
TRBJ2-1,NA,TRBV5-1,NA,CASSLQTVGYNEQFF,TGCGCCAGCAGCTTGCAGACAGTTGGTTACAATGAGCAGTTCTTC
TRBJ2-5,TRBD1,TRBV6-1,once,CASSEYGQGAAPYQETQYF,TGTGCCAGCAGTGAATATGGGCAGGGGGCGGCCCCGTACCAAGAGACCCAGTACTTC
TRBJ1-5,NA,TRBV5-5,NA,CASSLEGGNQPQHF,TGTGCCAGCAGCTTGGAAGGCGGAAATCAGCCCCAGCATTTT
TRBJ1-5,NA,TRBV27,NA,CASSYGGNQPQHF,TGTGCCAGCAGTTACGGGGGCAATCAGCCCCAGCATTTT
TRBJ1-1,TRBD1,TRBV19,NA,CASRKDRANTEAFF,TGTGCCAGTAGAAAAGACAGGGCGAACACTGAAGCTTTCTTT
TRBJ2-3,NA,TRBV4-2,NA,CASSQDERGGLGSDTQYF,TGTGCCAGCAGCCAAGATGAGAGGGGGGGGCTAGGCTCAGATACGCAGTATTTT
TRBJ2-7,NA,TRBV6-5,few,CASSHKKGTQEQYF,TGTGCCAGCAGCCATAAGAAGGGGACTCAAGAGCAGTACTTC
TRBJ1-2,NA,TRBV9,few,CASSVEGGGYTF,TGTGCCAGCAGCGTAGAAGGAGGGGGCTACACCTTC